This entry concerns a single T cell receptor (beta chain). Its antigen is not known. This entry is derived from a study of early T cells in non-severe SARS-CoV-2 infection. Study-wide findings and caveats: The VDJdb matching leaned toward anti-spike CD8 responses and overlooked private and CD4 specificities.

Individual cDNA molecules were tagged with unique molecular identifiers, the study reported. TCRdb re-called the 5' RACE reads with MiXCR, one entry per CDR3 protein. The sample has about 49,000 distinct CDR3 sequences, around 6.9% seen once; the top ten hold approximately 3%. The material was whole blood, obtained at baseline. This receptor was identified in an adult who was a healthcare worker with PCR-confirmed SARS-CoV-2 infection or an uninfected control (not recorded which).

The CDR3 sequence: CASSPRPPSYDTEAFF. CDR3 coding DNA: TGTGCCAGTAGTCCTCGCCCCCCTAGTTACGACACTGAAGCTTTCTTT. The V call is TRBV19, the J call TRBJ1-1; D call uncertain. CDR1 is LNHDA and CDR2 is SQIVND in the germline V gene (reference sequence). The CDR3 covers 16 residues. V was trimmed by 5 bases and J by 3 bases, leaving 19 bases between them.